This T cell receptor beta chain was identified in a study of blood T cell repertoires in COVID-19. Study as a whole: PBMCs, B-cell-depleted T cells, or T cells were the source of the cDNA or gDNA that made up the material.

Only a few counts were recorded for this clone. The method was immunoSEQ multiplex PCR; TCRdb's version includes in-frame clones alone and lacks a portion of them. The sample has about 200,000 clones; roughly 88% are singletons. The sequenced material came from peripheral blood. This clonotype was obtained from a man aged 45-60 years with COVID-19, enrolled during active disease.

The CDR3 reads CASNSGDQPQHF. CDR3 nucleotides: TGTGCCAGCAATTCAGGGGATCAGCCCCAGCATTTT. J is TRBJ1-5 and V is TRBV28; the D gene is possibly TRBD1 (6 bases). This CDR3 comprises 12 residues. V was pared by 7 bases and J by 5 bases, with 9 bases between. Germline loops: CDR1 MDHEN, CDR2 SYDVKM.